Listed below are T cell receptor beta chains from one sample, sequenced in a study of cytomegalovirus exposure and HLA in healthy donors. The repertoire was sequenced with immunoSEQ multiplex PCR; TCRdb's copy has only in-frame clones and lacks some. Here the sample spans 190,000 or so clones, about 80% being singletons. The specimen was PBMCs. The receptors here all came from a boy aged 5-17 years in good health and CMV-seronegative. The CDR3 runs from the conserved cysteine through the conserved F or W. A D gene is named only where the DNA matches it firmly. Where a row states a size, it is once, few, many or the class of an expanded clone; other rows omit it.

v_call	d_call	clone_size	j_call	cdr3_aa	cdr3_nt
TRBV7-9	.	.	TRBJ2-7	CASSLGAGVTSYEQYF	TGTGCCAGCAGCTTGGGGGCCGGGGTAACTTCCTACGAGCAGTACTTC
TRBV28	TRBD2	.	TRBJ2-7	CASSDKRLAGGLLYEQYF	TGTGCCAGCAGTGATAAGCGGCTAGCGGGAGGCCTCCTTTACGAGCAGTACTTC
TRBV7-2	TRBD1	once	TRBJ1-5	CASSFEQGGGQPQHF	TGTGCCAGCAGCTTCGAACAGGGGGGCGGCCAGCCCCAGCATTTT
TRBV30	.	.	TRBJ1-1	CAWSPDAQLNTEAFF	TGTGCCTGGAGTCCCGATGCACAGCTAAACACTGAAGCTTTCTTT
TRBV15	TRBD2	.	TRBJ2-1	CATSRDGTSGGVDEQFF	TGTGCCACCAGCAGAGATGGGACTAGCGGGGGAGTGGATGAGCAGTTCTTC
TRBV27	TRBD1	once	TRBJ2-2	CASRAGTGGSRGELFF	TGTGCCAGCAGGGCCGGGACAGGGGGTTCCCGCGGGGAGCTGTTTTTT
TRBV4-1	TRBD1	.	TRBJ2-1	CASSQIGQGGNEQFF	TGCGCCAGCAGCCAAATCGGACAGGGAGGCAATGAGCAGTTCTTC
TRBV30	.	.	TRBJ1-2	CAWGQQGSPYGYTF	TGTGCCTGGGGGCAACAGGGAAGTCCCTATGGCTACACCTTC
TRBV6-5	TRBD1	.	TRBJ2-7	CASSQSTGGNEQYF	TGTGCCAGCAGTCAATCGACAGGGGGGAACGAGCAGTACTTC
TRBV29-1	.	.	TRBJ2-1	CSAIGQGAHYNEQFF	TGCAGCGCAATCGGCCAAGGGGCTCACTACAATGAGCAGTTCTTC
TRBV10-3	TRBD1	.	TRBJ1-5	CAISDGYPDRGYLSNQPQHF	TGTGCCATCAGTGATGGCTATCCCGACAGGGGATATTTGAGCAATCAGCCCCAGCATTTT
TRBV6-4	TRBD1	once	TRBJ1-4	CASSASGTGVEKLFF	TGTGCCAGCAGTGCGTCCGGGACAGGGGTTGAAAAACTGTTTTTT
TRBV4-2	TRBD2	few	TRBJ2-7	CASSQDISGGPYEQYF	TGTGCCAGCAGCCAAGATATAAGCGGGGGGCCCTACGAGCAGTACTTC
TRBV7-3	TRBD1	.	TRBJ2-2	CASSRGQGNTGELFF	TGTGCCAGCAGCCGTGGACAGGGGAACACCGGGGAGCTGTTTTTT
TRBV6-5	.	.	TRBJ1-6	CASSYRPQWAESPLHF	TGTGCCAGCAGTTACCGACCCCAGTGGGCTGAGTCACCCCTCCACTTT
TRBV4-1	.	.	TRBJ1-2	CASSQADSRNYGYTF	TGCGCCAGCAGCCAAGCTGACAGTAGAAACTATGGCTACACCTTC
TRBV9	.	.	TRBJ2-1	CASSARQSYNEQFF	TGTGCCAGCAGCGCACGACAATCCTACAATGAGCAGTTCTTC
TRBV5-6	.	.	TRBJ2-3	CASSLGQPFTDTQYF	TGTGCCAGCAGCTTAGGACAGCCGTTCACAGATACGCAGTATTTT
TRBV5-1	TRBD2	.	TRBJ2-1	CASSLEASGYSYNEQFF	TGCGCCAGCAGCTTGGAGGCTAGCGGATACTCCTACAATGAGCAGTTCTTC
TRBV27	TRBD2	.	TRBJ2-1	CASSDRGTSGWDEQFF	TGTGCCAGCAGCGATAGGGGGACTAGTGGGTGGGATGAGCAGTTCTTC
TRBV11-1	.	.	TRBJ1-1	CASSLAEGAGPEAFF	TGTGCCAGCAGCTTAGCGGAGGGCGCGGGCCCTGAAGCTTTCTTT
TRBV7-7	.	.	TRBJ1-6	CASSTPGQNYNSPLHF	TGTGCTAGCAGCACGCCCGGACAGAACTATAATTCACCCCTCCACTTT
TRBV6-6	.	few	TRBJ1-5	CGSSYSNQPQHF	TGTGGGAGTTCTTATAGCAATCAGCCCCAGCATTTT
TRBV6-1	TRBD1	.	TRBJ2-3	CASSDRDRSSTDTQYF	TGTGCCAGCAGTGACCGGGACAGGAGTAGCACAGATACGCAGTATTTT
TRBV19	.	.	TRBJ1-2	CASSIEGLGTESGYTF	TGTGCCAGTAGTATCGAGGGACTCGGGACGGAGAGTGGCTACACCTTC
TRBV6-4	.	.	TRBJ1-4	CASSDRVEGKLFF	TGTGCCAGCAGTGACAGGGTAGAGGGAAAACTGTTTTTT
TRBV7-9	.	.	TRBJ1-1	CASSEKQGMAFF	TGTGCCAGCAGCGAAAAACAGGGTATGGCTTTCTTT
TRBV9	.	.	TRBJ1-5	CASSASAGANQPQHF	TGTGCCAGCAGCGCTAGTGCAGGGGCTAATCAGCCCCAGCATTTT
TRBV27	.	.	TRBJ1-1	CASSLFAGRNTEAFF	TGTGCCAGCAGTTTATTTGCAGGGCGGAACACTGAAGCTTTCTTT
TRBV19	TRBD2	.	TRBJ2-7	CATKGTSGGVGEQYF	TGTGCCACTAAGGGGACTAGCGGGGGAGTTGGCGAGCAGTACTTC
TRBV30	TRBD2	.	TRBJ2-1	CAWSLFPGLAGKSSYNEQFF	TGTGCCTGGAGTTTATTCCCGGGACTAGCGGGGAAGAGCTCCTACAATGAGCAGTTCTTC
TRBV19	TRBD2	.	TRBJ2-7	CASSITSGRALEQYF	TGTGCCAGTAGTATTACTAGCGGGAGGGCCTTGGAGCAGTACTTC
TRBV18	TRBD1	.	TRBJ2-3	CASSPDRGDTQYF	TGTGCCAGCTCACCGGACAGGGGAGATACGCAGTATTTT
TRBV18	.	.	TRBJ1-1	CASSPPQGFTEAFF	TGTGCCAGCTCACCACCGCAGGGGTTCACTGAAGCTTTCTTT
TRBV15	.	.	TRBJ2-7	CATSREWDSEQYF	TGTGCCACCAGCAGGGAATGGGACTCCGAGCAGTACTTC
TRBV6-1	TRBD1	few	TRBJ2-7	CASSARGQGVYYEQYF	TGTGCCAGCAGTGCCCGGGGACAGGGGGTATACTACGAGCAGTACTTC
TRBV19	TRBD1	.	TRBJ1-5	CASSARTGRKQPQHF	TGTGCCAGTAGTGCCCGGACAGGGAGGAAGCAGCCCCAGCATTTT
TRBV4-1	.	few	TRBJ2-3	CASSQGSGRSAGDTQYF	TGCGCCAGCAGCCAAGGGAGCGGCAGGTCCGCGGGGGATACGCAGTATTTT
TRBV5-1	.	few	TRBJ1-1	CASSDNPNTEAFF	TGCGCCAGCAGTGACAACCCGAACACTGAAGCTTTCTTT
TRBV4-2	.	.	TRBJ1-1	CASSPGDLNTEAFF	TGTGCCAGCAGCCCAGGGGATCTGAACACTGAAGCTTTCTTT
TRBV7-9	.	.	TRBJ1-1	CASSTTGLDTEAFF	TGTGCCAGCAGTACAACAGGGTTGGACACTGAAGCTTTCTTT
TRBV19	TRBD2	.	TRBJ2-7	CASSYRGERESNEQYF	TGTGCCAGTAGTTATAGAGGCGAGCGGGAATCGAACGAGCAGTACTTC
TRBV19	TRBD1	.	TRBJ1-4	CASSRTGLREKLFF	TGTGCCAGTAGTAGGACAGGGTTGCGGGAAAAACTGTTTTTT
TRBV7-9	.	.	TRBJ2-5	CASSLAGAETQYF	TGTGCCAGCAGCTTAGCGGGGGCCGAGACCCAGTACTTC
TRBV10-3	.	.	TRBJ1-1	CAISSVSNTEAFF	TGTGCCATCAGTTCTGTCTCGAACACTGAAGCTTTCTTT
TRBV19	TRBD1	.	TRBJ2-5	CASSDRGQETQYF	TGTGCCAGTAGCGACAGGGGTCAAGAGACCCAGTACTTC
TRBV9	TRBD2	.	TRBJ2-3	CASSEGTSGGADTQYF	TGTGCCAGCAGCGAGGGGACTAGCGGGGGGGCAGATACGCAGTATTTT
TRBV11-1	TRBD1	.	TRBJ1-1	CASSLGGQANPEAFF	TGTGCCAGCAGCTTAGGGGGACAGGCCAACCCTGAAGCTTTCTTT
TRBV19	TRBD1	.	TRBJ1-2	CASSWTGKDYGYTF	TGTGCCAGTAGTTGGACAGGGAAAGACTATGGCTACACCTTC
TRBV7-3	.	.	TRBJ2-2	CASSSMNTGELFF	TGTGCCAGCAGCTCCATGAACACCGGGGAGCTGTTTTTT